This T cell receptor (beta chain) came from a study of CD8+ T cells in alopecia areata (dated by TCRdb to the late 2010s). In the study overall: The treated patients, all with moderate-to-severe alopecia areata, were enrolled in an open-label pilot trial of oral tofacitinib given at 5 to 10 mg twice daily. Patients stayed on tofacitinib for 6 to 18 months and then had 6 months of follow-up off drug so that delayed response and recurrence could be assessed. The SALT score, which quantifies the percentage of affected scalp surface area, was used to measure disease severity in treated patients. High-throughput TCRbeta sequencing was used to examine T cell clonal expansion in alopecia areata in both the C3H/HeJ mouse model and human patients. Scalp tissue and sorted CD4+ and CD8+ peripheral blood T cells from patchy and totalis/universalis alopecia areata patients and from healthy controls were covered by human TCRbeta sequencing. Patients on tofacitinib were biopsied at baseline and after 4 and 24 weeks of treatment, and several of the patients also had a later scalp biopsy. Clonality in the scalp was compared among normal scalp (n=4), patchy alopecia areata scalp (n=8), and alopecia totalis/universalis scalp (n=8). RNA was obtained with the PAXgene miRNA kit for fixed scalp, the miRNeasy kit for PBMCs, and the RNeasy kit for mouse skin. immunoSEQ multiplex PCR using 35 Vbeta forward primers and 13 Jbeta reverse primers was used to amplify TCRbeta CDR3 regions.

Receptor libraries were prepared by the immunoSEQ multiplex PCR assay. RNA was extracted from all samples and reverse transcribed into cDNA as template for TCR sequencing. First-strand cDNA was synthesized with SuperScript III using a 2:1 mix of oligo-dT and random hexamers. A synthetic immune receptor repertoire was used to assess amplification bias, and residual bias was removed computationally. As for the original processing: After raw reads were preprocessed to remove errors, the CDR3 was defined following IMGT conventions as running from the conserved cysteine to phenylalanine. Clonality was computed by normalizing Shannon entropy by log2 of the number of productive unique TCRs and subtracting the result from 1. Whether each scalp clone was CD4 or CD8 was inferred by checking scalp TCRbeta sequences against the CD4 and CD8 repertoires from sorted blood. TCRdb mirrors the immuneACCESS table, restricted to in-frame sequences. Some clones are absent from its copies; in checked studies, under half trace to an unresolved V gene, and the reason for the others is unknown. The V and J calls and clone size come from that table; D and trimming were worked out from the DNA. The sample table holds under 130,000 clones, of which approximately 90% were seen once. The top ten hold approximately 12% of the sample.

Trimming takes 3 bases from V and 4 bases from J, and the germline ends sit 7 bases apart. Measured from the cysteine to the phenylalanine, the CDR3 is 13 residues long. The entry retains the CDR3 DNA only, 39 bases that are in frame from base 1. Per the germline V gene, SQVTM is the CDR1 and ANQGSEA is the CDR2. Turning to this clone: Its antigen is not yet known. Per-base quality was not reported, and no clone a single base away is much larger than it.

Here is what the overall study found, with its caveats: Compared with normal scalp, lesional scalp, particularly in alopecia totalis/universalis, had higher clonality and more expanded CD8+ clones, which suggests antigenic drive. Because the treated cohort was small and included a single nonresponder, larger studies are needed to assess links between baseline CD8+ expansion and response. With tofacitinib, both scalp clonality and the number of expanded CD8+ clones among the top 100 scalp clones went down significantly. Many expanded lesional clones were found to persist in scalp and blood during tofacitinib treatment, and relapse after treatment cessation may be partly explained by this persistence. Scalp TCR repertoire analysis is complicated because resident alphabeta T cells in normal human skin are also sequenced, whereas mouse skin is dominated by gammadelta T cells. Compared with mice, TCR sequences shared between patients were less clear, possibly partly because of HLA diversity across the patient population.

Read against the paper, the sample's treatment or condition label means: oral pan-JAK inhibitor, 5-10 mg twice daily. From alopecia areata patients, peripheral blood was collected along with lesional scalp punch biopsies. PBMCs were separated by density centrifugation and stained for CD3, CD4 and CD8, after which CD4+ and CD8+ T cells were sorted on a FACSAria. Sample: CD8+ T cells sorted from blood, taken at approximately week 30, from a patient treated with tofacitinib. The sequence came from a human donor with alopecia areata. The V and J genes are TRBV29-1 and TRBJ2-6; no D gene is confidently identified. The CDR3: CSVEVSGANVLTF. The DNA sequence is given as TGCAGCGTTGAGGTGTCGGGGGCCAACGTCCTGACTTTC.